The 23 T cell receptor beta chains given below trace back to one sample, sequenced in a study of T cell repertoires in cytomegalovirus infection. MiXCR, applied by TCRdb to the reads, yields one record per CDR3 protein. This table has 250,000 to 350,000 distinct CDR3 sequences, roughly 25% appearing once. Sequences were obtained from PBMCs. These receptors came from a human donor in good health (CMV status not recorded). Some clones in this sample may be carry-over from other donors' samples.

This chain links TRBV29-1 with TRBJ2-7; TRBD1 matches at 9 bases. The CDR3 loop spans 13 amino acids. The V segment lost 7 bases and the J segment 5 bases; nucleotides outside the gene matches: 9. Germline loops: CDR1 SQVTM, CDR2 ANQGSEA. The CDR3 loop reads CSGGTGYCHEQYF. The CDR3 nucleotides are TGCAGCGGGGGGACAGGGTATTGCCACGAGCAGTACTTC.

This clonotype was recorded once. This chain links TRBV2 with TRBJ1-2; unclear D gene. CDR1 and CDR2 (germline): SNHLY, FYNNEI. CDR3 length: 14 amino acids. V was trimmed by 6 bases and J by 8 bases, leaving 19 bases between them. CDR3 in amino acids: CASSPRTSLFGYTF. CDR3 nucleotide sequence: TGTGCCAGCAGCCCTAGGACCAGCCTTTTCGGCTACACCTTC.

The table lists this clonotype with a few counts. The rearrangement links TRBV20-1 to TRBJ2-7, with TRBD1 matching over 10 bases. V lost 7 bases and J lost 2; bases outside the gene matches: 11. In germline, CDR1 is DFQATT, CDR2 SNEGSKA (reference sequence). This CDR3 contains 15 residues. Written as DNA, the CDR3 is TGCAGTGTATTCGATCCGGGACAGGGGACCTACGAGCAGTACTTC. This sequence encodes CSVFDPGQGTYEQYF.

This chain uses TRBV5-1 with TRBJ2-1; 11 bases match TRBD2. The V and J ends lost 2 bases and 4 bases, in that order; junction bases with no gene match: 11. The germline V gene encodes CDR1 SGHRS and CDR2 YFSETQ. The CDR3 totals 18 residues. The CDR3 is CASSFGTGRLAGYNEQFF. CDR3 DNA sequence: TGCGCCAGCAGCTTCGGGACAGGTAGACTAGCGGGATACAATGAGCAGTTCTTC. Using reference TRBV5-1 and TRBJ2-1 for the parts outside the CDR3, the full variable domain is KAGVTQTPRYLIKTRGQQVTLSCSPISGHRSVSWYQQTPGQGLQFLFEYFSETQRNKGNFPGRFSGRQFSNSRSEMNVSTLELGDSALYLCASSFGTGRLAGYNEQFFGPGTRLTVL.

Many counts were recorded for this clonotype. This chain uses TRBV10-3 with TRBJ2-3; D unresolved. Germline CDR1 is ENHRY and CDR2 is SYGVKD. This CDR3 spans 11 amino acids. Trimming took 0 bases from V and 6 from J, leaving 1 base between them. The CDR3 bases are TGTGCCATCAGTGAGTCCGATACGCAGTATTTT. It translates to CAISESDTQYF.

This clonotype was seen at least ten times. The rearrangement joins TRBV12-3 or TRBV12-4 to TRBJ2-2; D not certain. V was pared by 2 bases and J by 7 bases, with 5 bases between. This CDR3 has 12 amino acids. In nucleotides, the CDR3 is TGTGCCAGCAGTTTATGGGGCGGGGAGCTGTTTTTT. It encodes CASSLWGGELFF.

The chain carries TRBV5-4 and TRBJ2-3; 12 bases align to TRBD2. The CDR3 runs to 16 residues. V shed 3 bases and J 3 bases; nucleotides not matched to a gene: 5. Per germline, CDR1 SGHNT and CDR2 YYREEE (reference sequence). The CDR3 loop reads CASSSMTSGRTDTQYF. The CDR3 DNA reads TGTGCCAGCAGCTCCATGACTAGCGGGAGAACAGATACGCAGTATTTT.

The chain recombines TRBV12-3 or TRBV12-4 with TRBJ1-5; D unclear. Trimming removed 7 bases at V and 1 base at J, with 14 bases between. The CDR3 runs 15 residues. CDR3 DNA: TGTGCCAGCACCCCGTCAGGCGGCAGCAATCAGCCCCAGCATTTT. It specifies CASTPSGGSNQPQHF.

This chain uses TRBV6-2 or TRBV6-3 with TRBJ2-7, with 11 bases fitting TRBD2. V shed 7 bases, J shed 5 bases, and the junction held 7 bases outside the gene matches. CDR1 is MNHEY, CDR2 SVGEGT, per germline. The CDR3 is made up of 14 amino acids. The CDR3 DNA reads TGTGCCAGCACTTCCACTAGCGGGGGACACGAGCAGTACTTC. Its protein product is CASTSTSGGHEQYF.

The chain links TRBV19 to TRBJ1-1; TRBD1 might be the D (6 bases). Trimming took 4 bases from V and 3 from J, leaving 12 bases between them. Germline lookup yields CDR1 LNHDA and CDR2 SQIVND (reference sequence). The CDR3 loop spans 14 amino acids. CDR3 nucleotides: TGTGCCAGTAGTAGGGACAATATCTACACTGAAGCTTTCTTT. This gives the protein CASSRDNIYTEAFF. Full variable domain (remainder filled in from reference TRBV19 and TRBJ1-1): DGGITQSPKYLFRKEGQNVTLSCEQNLNHDAMYWYRQDPGQGLRLIYYSQIVNDFQKGDIAEGYSVSREKKESFPLTVTSAQKNPTAFYLCASSRDNIYTEAFFGQGTRLTVV.

This clonotype was detected only a few times. The chain employs TRBV28 and TRBJ1-1; possibly TRBD1 for D (6 bases). Germline CDR1 MDHEN, CDR2 SYDVKM. The CDR3 consists of 14 residues. With 0 bases removed from V and 6 bases from J, the gap between germline ends came to 11 bases. The CDR3 DNA follows: TGTGCCAGCAGTTTATGGGGGGGCGCGGCTGAAGCTTTCTTT. This translates into CASSLWGGAAEAFF.

There are many counts of this clonotype. The gene calls are TRBV7-2 and TRBJ2-3; the match to TRBD2 covers 7 bases. CDR3 length: 14 amino acids. Losses at the gene ends were 5 bases for V and 9 bases for J; bases not matched to a gene: 11. Germline V gene lookup returns CDR1 SGHTA and CDR2 FQGNSA. In DNA form, the CDR3 reads TGTGCCAGCAGCCCTGGGAGACTAGCTCGCACGCAGTATTTT. Protein sequence: CASSPGRLARTQYF.

This clonotype showed up many times. The gene calls are TRBV7-9 and TRBJ1-2; TRBD1 agrees at 11 bases. In germline, CDR1 is SEHNR, CDR2 FQNEAQ (reference sequence). Trimming at V came to 5 bases and at J to 7 bases, leaving 6 bases not matched to a gene. CDR3 size: 14 residues. The CDR3 sequence: CASSRDRGSGGYTF. The CDR3 DNA follows: TGTGCCAGCAGCCGGGACAGGGGGTCCGGTGGCTACACCTTC.

This clonotype was recorded many times. The V and J genes are TRBV7-2 and TRBJ1-1; 9 bases line up with TRBD1. The CDR3 has 13 residues. In germline, CDR1 is SGHTA, CDR2 FQGNSA. With 5 bases clipped from V and 10 bases from J, the junction kept 8 bases outside the gene matches. The CDR3 nucleotides are TGTGCCAGCAGCCCCAACAGGGGGCTGGGAGCTTTCTTT. Its translation is CASSPNRGLGAFF.

Only a few counts were recorded for this clonotype. The gene calls are TRBV11-2 and TRBJ1-6; a possible D gene is TRBD1 (6 bases). The germline CDR1 and CDR2 sequences are SGHAT and FQNNGV. The V end was cut by 7 bases, the J end by 4 bases, with 20 bases between. CDR3 length: 17 amino acids. The CDR3 nucleotides read TGTGCCAGCACCAACTTACCGGGACAACTTTATAATTCACCCCTCCACTTT. Amino acids: CASTNLPGQLYNSPLHF.

The chain links TRBV30 to TRBJ2-2, with unresolved D. The CDR3 is 13 amino acids. The germline gives CDR1 GTSNPN, CDR2 SVGIG (reference sequence). V was shortened by 7 bases and J by 3 bases, with 12 bases between the two germline ends. CDR3 sequence reads: CASNLVYTGELFF. The DNA for the CDR3 is TGTGCCTCCAACCTCGTCTACACCGGGGAGCTGTTTTTT.

This clonotype came up a few times. In DNA form, the CDR3 reads TGTGCCAGCAGAGGGACAGGGTTGTATTTGGAGCAGTACTTC. This encodes CASRGTGLYLEQYF. The V and J genes are TRBV6-6 and TRBJ2-7, with 9 bases identical to TRBD1. Germline CDR1 reads MNHNY; CDR2 reads SVGAGI (reference sequence). With V trimmed by 6 bases and J by 7 bases, 10 bases remained unmatched. The CDR3 sequence is 14 residues long.

This clonotype was picked up a small number of times. The gene calls are TRBV7-9 and TRBJ1-1; TRBD1 aligns across 8 bases. Germline V lookup: CDR1 SEHNR, CDR2 FQNEAQ (reference sequence). The CDR3 runs to 17 residues. With 1 base clipped from V and 1 base from J, the junction kept 8 bases outside the gene matches. This chain's CDR3 is CASSLGATGETNTEAFF. CDR3 DNA: TGTGCCAGCAGCTTAGGAGCGACAGGGGAGACGAACACTGAAGCTTTCTTT.

The chain combines TRBV29-1 with TRBJ1-1; D might be TRBD1 (5 bases). Germline V gene data show CDR1 as SQVTM and CDR2 as ANQGSEA. This CDR3 contains 13 residues. The V gene lost 4 bases and the J gene lost 1 base, with 10 bases spanning the gap. In nucleotides, the CDR3 is TGCAGCGTTGCCCAGCAGGGGAACACTGAAGCTTTCTTT. It encodes CSVAQQGNTEAFF.

This clonotype was detected a few times. This chain joins TRBV28 and TRBJ2-1; TRBD1 aligns across 7 bases. V lost 8 bases to trimming and J lost 9 bases; unmatched junction nucleotides: 10. The CDR3 loop spans 13 amino acids. Germline-derived CDR1 and CDR2 are MDHEN and SYDVKM. The chain's CDR3 is CASLGTGVVEQFF. Written as DNA, the CDR3 is TGTGCCAGCCTCGGCACAGGGGTTGTTGAGCAGTTCTTC.

The table lists this clonotype with a few counts. The chain employs TRBV7-9 and TRBJ1-6, with 8 bases that match TRBD1. Germline-derived CDR1 and CDR2 are SEHNR and FQNEAQ (reference sequence). CDR3 length: 16 amino acids. J gave up 8 bases and V 0 bases, and 6 bases lay outside the gene matches. The CDR3, as DNA: TGTGCCAGCAGCTTAGCGACGGCAGGGGGCTATTCACCCCTCCACTTT. This codes for CASSLATAGGYSPLHF.

This clonotype has just a few counts. V usage is TRBV5-1 and J usage is TRBJ1-1; TRBD1 matches at 7 bases. Germline V gene data show CDR1 as SGHRS and CDR2 as YFSETQ. This CDR3 has 14 residues. Trimming at V came to 4 bases and at J to 1 base, leaving 4 bases not matched to a gene. CDR3 residues: CASSDPGGNTEAFF. CDR3 coding DNA: TGCGCCAGCAGCGACCCAGGGGGGAACACTGAAGCTTTCTTT.

V gene TRBV7-2 combines with J gene TRBJ2-1; no definite D call. With 1 base removed from V and 10 bases from J, the gap between germline ends came to 11 bases. The CDR3 runs to 13 residues. The germline gives CDR1 SGHTA, CDR2 FQGNSA. This CDR3 is CASSLVLGREQFF. In DNA, the CDR3 is TGTGCCAGCAGCTTAGTGCTAGGACGCGAGCAGTTCTTC.